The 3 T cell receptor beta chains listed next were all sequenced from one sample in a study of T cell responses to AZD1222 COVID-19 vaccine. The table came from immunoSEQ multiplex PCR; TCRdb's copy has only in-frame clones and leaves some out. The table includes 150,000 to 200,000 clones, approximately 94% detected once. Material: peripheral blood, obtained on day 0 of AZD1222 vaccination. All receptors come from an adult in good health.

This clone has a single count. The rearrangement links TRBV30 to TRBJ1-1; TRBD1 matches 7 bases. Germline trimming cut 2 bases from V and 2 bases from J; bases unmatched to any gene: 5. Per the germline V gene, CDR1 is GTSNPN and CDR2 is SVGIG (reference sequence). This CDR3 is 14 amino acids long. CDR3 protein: CAWSLDRFNTEAFF. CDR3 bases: TGTGCCTGGAGTCTGGACAGGTTTAACACTGAAGCTTTCTTT.

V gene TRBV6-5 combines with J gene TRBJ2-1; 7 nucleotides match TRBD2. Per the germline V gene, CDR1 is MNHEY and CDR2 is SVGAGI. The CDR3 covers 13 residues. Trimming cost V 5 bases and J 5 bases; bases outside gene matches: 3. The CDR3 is CASSLAVNNEQFF. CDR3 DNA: TGTGCCAGCAGTCTAGCGGTAAACAATGAGCAGTTCTTC.

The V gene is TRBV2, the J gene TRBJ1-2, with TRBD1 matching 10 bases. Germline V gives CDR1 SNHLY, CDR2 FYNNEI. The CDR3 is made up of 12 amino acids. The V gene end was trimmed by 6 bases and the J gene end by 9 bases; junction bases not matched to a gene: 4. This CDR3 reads CASRGQGKSYTF. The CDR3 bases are TGTGCCAGCAGGGGACAGGGGAAGAGCTACACCTTC.